These 25 T cell receptor beta chains share one sample of origin, sequenced in a study of shared clonotypes between healthy human individuals. Data came from immunoSEQ multiplex PCR; TCRdb stores just in-frame clones and leaves some out. The sample carries more than 2 million clones, 80% to 95% recorded once. Positively selected for CCR7, the CD45RO-negative cells used as naive CD8 cells excluded terminally differentiated effector memory CD45RA+ cells. The sequenced material came from naive CD8+ T cells from PBMCs. The receptors here all came from a man aged 18 to 29 in good health. Some clones in this sample may be carry-over from other donors' samples.

This chain uses TRBV28 with TRBJ2-5; D remains ambiguous. Per the germline V gene, CDR1 is MDHEN and CDR2 is SYDVKM. Trimming pared 7 bases from V and 5 bases from J, leaving 23 bases between. The CDR3 runs 16 residues. The CDR3 region has the DNA TGTGCCAGCATAAATACTGACCGGTCGTTGGGGGAGACCCAGTACTTC. Protein: CASINTDRSLGETQYF.

The chain is built from TRBV7-9 and TRBJ2-7; the match to TRBD1 covers 12 bases. CDR3 size: 16 residues. Germline V gene sequence: CDR1 SEHNR, CDR2 FQNEAQ (reference sequence). V lost 5 bases and J lost 4; bases outside the gene matches: 9. The CDR3 loop is CASSPGQGAKRYEQYF. CDR3 DNA sequence: TGTGCCAGCAGCCCGGGACAGGGGGCAAAGAGGTACGAGCAGTACTTC.

The chain couples TRBV7-9 to TRBJ1-4; D gene ambiguous. Trimming took 1 base from V and 3 from J, leaving 12 bases between them. Germline V CDR1 and CDR2: SEHNR, FQNEAQ (reference sequence). The length of the CDR3 is 16 residues. The CDR3: CASSLDLFKSNEKLFF. CDR3 nucleotide sequence: TGTGCCAGCAGCTTAGACCTATTTAAATCTAATGAAAAACTGTTTTTT.

The rearrangement uses TRBV11-2 and TRBJ2-7; unclear D gene. Looked up from germline, CDR1 is SGHAT and CDR2 is FQNNGV. Trimming removed 3 bases at V and 3 bases at J, with 9 bases between. The CDR3 sequence is 13 residues long. CDR3 nucleotides: TGTGCCAGCAGCTTTGGGCCCCGCTACGAGCAGTACTTC. Protein product: CASSFGPRYEQYF.

V is TRBV7-8 and J is TRBJ2-7; TRBD2 aligns across 7 bases. In germline, CDR1 is SGHVS, CDR2 FQNEAQ. The ends lost 5 bases at V and 3 bases at J; junction bases unmatched: 7. This CDR3 contains 14 residues. DNA for the CDR3: TGTGCCAGCAGCCCGGGGACTACCTACTACGAGCAGTACTTC. This encodes CASSPGTTYYEQYF.

The chain links TRBV28 to TRBJ1-2; 10 nucleotides match TRBD1. The germline V gene has CDR1 MDHEN and CDR2 SYDVKM. This CDR3 region has 15 residues. The trim removed 4 bases at V and 2 bases at J, leaving 4 bases unmatched. This CDR3 is CASSSPTGGNYGYTF. DNA of the CDR3: TGTGCCAGCAGTTCCCCGACAGGGGGCAACTATGGCTACACCTTC.

V and J are TRBV28 and TRBJ2-7; TRBD1 or TRBD2 may be the D gene (5 bases each). The V and J ends lost 6 bases and 3 bases respectively, with 15 bases between them. Germline V gene data show CDR1 as MDHEN and CDR2 as SYDVKM. CDR3 length equals 14 residues. CDR3 amino acids: CASRGSGTGYEQYF. The DNA of the CDR3 is TGTGCCAGCAGGGGATCCGGGACCGGCTACGAGCAGTACTTC.

The chain is built from TRBV19 and TRBJ2-7; 10 bases are a match to TRBD2. The CDR3 length is 14 residues. Germline V lookup: CDR1 LNHDA, CDR2 SQIVND (reference sequence). The J segment lost 12 bases and the V segment lost 5 bases, leaving 13 bases of the junction unmatched. Written as DNA, the CDR3 is TGTGCCAGTAGTCCCCTCGGGGCTAGCGGGGGCTCGTACTTC. Its translation is CASSPLGASGGSYF.

The chain carries TRBV6-5 and TRBJ1-1, with D perhaps matching TRBD1 (6 bases). The CDR3 loop spans 15 amino acids. Germline V gives CDR1 MNHEY, CDR2 SVGAGI. V lost 0 bases and J lost 4, with 12 bases in between. CDR3 nucleotides: TGTGCCAGCAGTTACTCGATTAGGGGGGGCACTGAAGCTTTCTTT. This codes for CASSYSIRGGTEAFF.

Only one count was recorded for this clone. J is TRBJ2-1 and V is TRBV10-3; 7 bases agree with TRBD2. The V gene's germline CDR1 is ENHRY and CDR2 SYGVKD. V gave up 2 bases and J gave up 5 bases; unmatched junction bases: 3. This CDR3 contains 14 residues. CDR3 sequence: CAISEPGTNNEQFF. The CDR3 DNA follows: TGTGCCATCAGTGAGCCCGGGACTAACAATGAGCAGTTCTTC.

The CDR3: CASSLAGSTDTQYF. The CDR3 nucleotides read TGTGCCAGCAGTCTAGCGGGGAGCACAGATACGCAGTATTTT. The V gene is TRBV6-4, the J gene TRBJ2-3, with 9 bases lining up with TRBD2. The CDR3 covers 14 residues. The J segment lost 0 bases and the V segment lost 5 bases, leaving 0 bases of the junction unmatched. Germline V CDR1 and CDR2: MRHNA, SNTAGT.

This rearrangement joins TRBV19 to TRBJ1-1; tentatively, D is TRBD1 (6 bases). V lost 7 bases to trimming and J lost 6 bases, with 15 bases between them. The germline gives CDR1 LNHDA, CDR2 SQIVND (reference sequence). The CDR3 runs 13 residues. CDR3 nucleotides: TGTGCCAGTATACCAGGGGCCGGAGCTGAAGCTTTCTTT. It translates to CASIPGAGAEAFF.

The table lists this clone with a count of one. J is TRBJ2-1 and V is TRBV4-1; 10 bases align to TRBD2. This CDR3 spans 15 amino acids. V was pared by 4 bases and J by 4 bases, with 4 bases of the junction left unmatched. Germline CDR1 is MGHRA and CDR2 is YSYEKL. In DNA form, the CDR3 reads TGCGCCAGCAGCCCCACTAGCGGGGATTACAATGAGCAGTTCTTC. It codes for CASSPTSGDYNEQFF.

The chain recombines TRBV7-9 with TRBJ1-4; D gene ambiguous. The CDR3 covers 14 residues. Germline assignment: CDR1 SEHNR and CDR2 FQNEAQ (reference sequence). With 2 bases removed from V and 3 bases from J, the gap between germline ends came to 7 bases. The CDR3 here is CASSLSTANEKLFF. In DNA form, the CDR3 reads TGTGCCAGCAGCTTATCAACGGCTAATGAAAAACTGTTTTTT.

The chain links TRBV30 to TRBJ1-2; D is possibly TRBD1 (6 bases). V was shortened by 0 bases and J by 6 bases, with 11 bases between the two germline ends. The CDR3 spans 13 residues. In germline, CDR1 is GTSNPN, CDR2 SVGIG (reference sequence). The CDR3 region has the DNA TGTGCCTGGAGTGTAGGACAGCTCAATGGCTACACCTTC. It encodes CAWSVGQLNGYTF.

CDR3 DNA: TGCGCCAGCAGCGAGAGAGGAGCGGGAGGCCCGGCTGAGCAGTTCTTC. This sequence encodes CASSERGAGGPAEQFF. J is TRBJ2-1 and V is TRBV5-1, with TRBD2 identical over 9 bases. Trimming cost V 4 bases and J 9 bases; bases outside gene matches: 14. The CDR3 totals 16 residues. CDR1 is SGHRS and CDR2 is YFSETQ in the germline V gene. The full variable domain, its missing parts supplied by reference TRBV5-1 and TRBJ2-1, is KAGVTQTPRYLIKTRGQQVTLSCSPISGHRSVSWYQQTPGQGLQFLFEYFSETQRNKGNFPGRFSGRQFSNSRSEMNVSTLELGDSALYLCASSERGAGGPAEQFFGPGTRLTVL.

This rearrangement joins TRBV5-1 to TRBJ2-5; 9 bases align to TRBD1. V lost 6 bases and J lost 1; bases outside the gene matches: 4. Germline V gene sequence: CDR1 SGHRS, CDR2 YFSETQ. The CDR3 covers 14 residues. The CDR3 DNA is TGCGCCAGCAAGGACAGGGGTCTCCAAGAGACCCAGTACTTC. Translated: CASKDRGLQETQYF.

Turning to this clone: Other DNA sequences from this sample encode an identical CDR3 as well. The chain employs TRBV7-9 and TRBJ2-7; TRBD2 matches 7 bases. This CDR3 contains 12 residues. The germline V gene encodes CDR1 SEHNR and CDR2 FQNEAQ (reference sequence). V was clipped by 3 bases and J by 6 bases; unmatched bases: 2. The DNA of the CDR3 is TGTGCCAGCAGCTTTCCGGGGGGCGAGCAGTACTTC. As protein: CASSFPGGEQYF.

The rearrangement uses TRBV28 and TRBJ1-2, with 10 bases that match TRBD1. The CDR3 has 17 amino acids. CDR1 and CDR2 (germline): MDHEN, SYDVKM. V lost 4 bases and J lost 4; bases outside the gene matches: 12. In nucleotides, the CDR3 is TGTGCCAGCAGTTCCCCGAGACAGGGGGCGCAGGGCTATGGCTACACCTTC. Its protein product is CASSSPRQGAQGYGYTF.

About this clone itself: Other DNA sequences in the same sample also yield this CDR3. V and J are TRBV7-9 and TRBJ2-2; no firm D call. Trimming took 2 bases from V and 3 from J, leaving 4 bases between them. This CDR3 has 13 amino acids. Germline loops: CDR1 SEHNR, CDR2 FQNEAQ (reference sequence). CDR3 DNA sequence: TGTGCCAGCAGCTTACCGGACACCGGGGAGCTGTTTTTT. Translated: CASSLPDTGELFF.

The V call is TRBV4-2, the J call TRBJ2-1; no definite D call. This CDR3 spans 16 amino acids. The germline gives CDR1 LGHNA, CDR2 YNFKEQ. The V and J ends lost 1 base and 2 bases respectively, with 12 bases between them. The CDR3 DNA follows: TGTGCCAGCAGCCAAGTATTGGATAACCCCTACAATGAGCAGTTCTTC. This encodes CASSQVLDNPYNEQFF.

The genes are TRBV11-2 and TRBJ1-1; no definite D call. Between the trimmed V and J ends, which lost 6 bases and 6 bases, there was a span of 11 bases. The CDR3 spans 12 residues. In germline, CDR1 is SGHAT, CDR2 FQNNGV. CDR3 in amino acids: CASSLPSSEAFF. The DNA of the CDR3 is TGTGCCAGCAGTTTGCCCTCATCTGAAGCTTTCTTT. The full variable domain, its missing parts supplied by reference TRBV11-2 and TRBJ1-1, is EAGVAQSPRYKIIEKRQSVAFWCNPISGHATLYWYQQILGQGPKLLIQFQNNGVVDDSQLPKDRFSAERLKGVDSTLKIQPAKLEDSAVYLCASSLPSSEAFFGQGTRLTVV.

The chain combines TRBV19 with TRBJ2-5; D gene ambiguous. Trimming removed 1 base from V and 2 bases from J, with 14 bases in between. The CDR3 is made up of 16 amino acids. The germline gives CDR1 LNHDA, CDR2 SQIVND (reference sequence). Here the CDR3 DNA reads TGTGCCAGTAGTATAGGTTACAAGAGTATACAAGAGACCCAGTACTTC. Residues: CASSIGYKSIQETQYF.

This rearrangement joins TRBV5-1 to TRBJ2-7; 9 nucleotides line up with TRBD1. J was trimmed by 1 base and V by 5 bases; bases with no gene match: 4. The length of the CDR3 is 14 residues. Germline CDR1 and CDR2: SGHRS and YFSETQ. The CDR3 here is CASRPGQGSYEQYF. The CDR3 bases are TGCGCCAGCAGACCCGGACAGGGGTCCTACGAGCAGTACTTC.

The CDR3 DNA reads TGTGCCAGCAGTTTCGCCCCGGGGGCCTACGAGCAGTACTTC. This gives the protein CASSFAPGAYEQYF. The chain is built from TRBV28 and TRBJ2-7; weak D call: TRBD2 (6 bases). This CDR3 region has 14 residues. Germline V gene lookup returns CDR1 MDHEN and CDR2 SYDVKM. V lost 3 bases, J lost 2 bases, and 11 bases lay in between.